The clone carrying this T cell receptor beta chain was observed a handful of times. Antigen unknown. Germline assignment: CDR1 SGHNT and CDR2 YYREEE (reference sequence). The germline V and J ends were trimmed by 4 bases and 4 bases, with 17 bases remaining between them. This CDR3 has 15 residues. TCRdb's table, derived via immunoSEQ multiplex PCR, lists solely in-frame clones and lacks some. The sample has about 100,000 clones, roughly nine tenths seen once; the top ten hold 20%. Exposure to brentuximab vedotin varied, and each patient had relapsed following autologous stem cell transplantation. The entry originates in a study of PD-1 blockade in classical Hodgkin lymphoma. Study observations and caveats: The causes of the repertoire differences, possibly disease activity or prior therapy, remain undefined. There was a significant rise in CD4+ TCR diversity by C4D1, with no such rise for CD8+. Newly diagnosed patients reportedly had lower baseline TCR diversity than healthy donors. Complete responders showed a baseline diversity that resembled the diversity of newly diagnosed patients.

Source: peripheral blood mononuclear cells (PBMCs), taken before the second cycle of nivolumab. This sequence originates from a human donor with classical Hodgkin lymphoma. The rearrangement uses TRBV5-4 and TRBJ1-1; weak D call: TRBD1 (5 bases). CDR3 in amino acids: CASSPGGTLFTEAFF. The CDR3 DNA follows: TGTGCCAGCAGCCCCGGGGGGACTCTGTTCACTGAAGCTTTCTTT. Full variable domain (rest looked up from reference TRBV5-4 and TRBJ1-1): ETGVTQSPTHLIKTRGQQVTLRCSSQSGHNTVSWYQQALGQGPQFIFQYYREEENGRGNFPPRFSGLQFPNYSSELNVNALELDDSALYLCASSPGGTLFTEAFFGQGTRLTVV.